This entry lists 13 T cell receptor beta chains sequenced from one sample in a study of neurological immune-mediated disorders. TCRdb reprocessed the 5' RACE reads via MiXCR and lists one record per CDR3 protein. The sample has some 87,000 distinct CDR3 sequences, 5.8% seen once; the top ten hold 7.9%. Specified time point: longitudinal time-point 2. The sample was PBMCs. The receptors come from a woman aged 55 to 70 with multiple sclerosis.

In this sample, this clonotype turned up a few times. The chain carries TRBV6-2 or TRBV6-3 and TRBJ2-3, with 8 bases identical to TRBD2. With V trimmed by 0 bases and J by 6 bases, 5 bases remained unmatched. Germline CDR1 MNHEY, CDR2 SVGEGT. This CDR3 contains 15 residues. The CDR3 protein is CASSYSISGVDTQYF. The CDR3 DNA follows: TGTGCCAGCAGTTACTCGATTAGCGGGGTGGATACGCAGTATTTT.

This clonotype was detected ten times or more. The V call is TRBV2, the J call TRBJ2-7; 7 positions match TRBD2. The CDR3 runs 15 residues. CDR1 SNHLY and CDR2 FYNNEI come from the germline V gene. The junction had 10 bases not matched to a gene; V was cut back by 5 bases and J by 3 bases. The CDR3 DNA reads TGTGCCAGCAGTTCCCTTTTGGGGGGGGGCTACGAGCAGTACTTC. This translates into CASSSLLGGGYEQYF. Filled out from reference TRBV2 and TRBJ2-7, the complete variable domain reads EPEVTQTPSHQVTQMGQEVILRCVPISNHLYFYWYRQILGQKVEFLVSFYNNEISEKSEIFDDQFSVERPDGSNFTLKIRSTKLEDSAMYFCASSSLLGGGYEQYFGPGTRLTVT.

This clonotype was seen at least ten times. The V and J genes are TRBV5-1 and TRBJ1-1; weak D call: TRBD1 (6 bases). The CDR3 spans 14 residues. With 4 bases removed from V and 2 bases from J, the gap between germline ends came to 12 bases. CDR1 SGHRS and CDR2 YFSETQ come from the germline V gene. The CDR3 is CASSIYRENTEAFF. DNA of the CDR3: TGCGCCAGCAGCATATACAGGGAAAACACTGAAGCTTTCTTT.

This chain connects TRBV6-2 or TRBV6-3 to TRBJ2-1; unclear D gene. Germline V gene data show CDR1 as MNHEY and CDR2 as SVGEGT. CDR3 size: 16 residues. Trimming shortened V by 2 bases and J by 0 bases, and 11 bases separated the two germline ends. CDR3: CASSYPRSSSYNEQFF. For the CDR3, the DNA is TGTGCCAGCAGTTACCCCCGGTCGAGCTCCTACAATGAGCAGTTCTTC.

This clonotype was observed at least ten times. The genes are TRBV7-6 and TRBJ1-2; 10 nucleotides agree with TRBD1. V was pared by 5 bases and J by 3 bases, with 9 bases of the junction left unmatched. The CDR3 extends over 16 amino acids. CDR1 is SGHVS, CDR2 FNYEAQ, per germline. CDR3 region: CASSPSGTGAHYGYTF. Written as DNA, the CDR3 is TGTGCCAGCAGCCCCTCCGGGACAGGGGCTCACTATGGCTACACCTTC.

This clonotype has just one count. This may come from a read error, since a much larger clone is one base off. The V and J genes are TRBV24-1 and TRBJ2-6; the D gene is possibly TRBD2 (6 bases). Germline-derived CDR1 and CDR2 are KGHDR and SFDVKD. V gave up 5 bases and J gave up 0 bases, with 7 bases separating them. CDR3 length: 15 residues. The CDR3: CATSAGDSGANVLTF. DNA for the CDR3: TGTGCCACCAGTGCGGGGGACTCTGGGGCCAACGTCCTGACTTTC.

This clonotype was counted ten times or more. The DNA of the CDR3 is TGTGCCAGCTACTGGCGCGGTAATCCCATGGGAGGCTACACCTTC. Translating it yields CASYWRGNPMGGYTF. V is TRBV5-8 and J is TRBJ1-2, with D unresolved. V dropped 7 bases and J dropped 8 bases, with 24 bases sitting between them. The CDR3 is 15 residues long. The V gene's germline CDR1 is SGHTS and CDR2 YDEGEE. The complete variable domain, with remaining parts taken from reference TRBV5-8 and TRBJ1-2, reads EAGVTQSPTHLIKTRGQQATLRCSPISGHTSVYWYQQALGLGLQFLLWYDEGEERNRGNFPPRFSGRQFPNYSSELNVNALELEDSALYLCASYWRGNPMGGYTFGSGTRLTVV.

This clonotype has ten or more counts. The V gene is TRBV5-1, the J gene TRBJ1-1; 11 nucleotides agree with TRBD1. V trimming: 3 bases; J trimming: 5 bases; junction bases outside the gene matches: 3. Germline values: CDR1 SGHRS, CDR2 YFSETQ. The CDR3 is 14 amino acids. The CDR3 here is CASSSDRGRTEAFF. The CDR3 DNA sequence: TGCGCCAGCAGCTCGGACAGGGGGCGAACTGAAGCTTTCTTT.

This clonotype was detected ten times or more. The V gene is TRBV28, the J gene TRBJ2-3; 10 positions agree with TRBD1. The V and J ends lost 5 bases and 6 bases, in that order; junction bases with no gene match: 20. The CDR3 is 19 residues long. Per germline, CDR1 MDHEN and CDR2 SYDVKM. CDR3 bases: TGTGCCAGCAGTCCGGGACAGGGGAGAGGGTACGGCGCCCGGGATACGCAGTATTTT. Translating it yields CASSPGQGRGYGARDTQYF.

This clonotype was counted at least ten times. This sequence joins TRBV3-1 and TRBJ2-1; D gene uncertain. V lost 3 bases and J 0 bases, leaving 12 bases between the germline ends. CDR3 size: 16 residues. The germline CDR1 and CDR2 sequences are LGHDT and YNNKEL (reference sequence). CDR3 DNA sequence: TGTGCCAGCAGCCAGGTTTTTTCAGGCTCCTACAATGAGCAGTTCTTC. Its translation is CASSQVFSGSYNEQFF.

This clonotype was detected many times. The V gene is TRBV20-1, the J gene TRBJ2-2; D remains ambiguous. The CDR3 is 15 residues long. The V and J ends lost 6 bases and 5 bases respectively, with 19 bases between them. From germline, CDR1 is DFQATT and CDR2 SNEGSKA (reference sequence). The CDR3 spells CSASRDLGRTGELFF. In DNA form, the CDR3 reads TGCAGTGCCTCCCGCGACCTCGGTCGGACCGGGGAGCTGTTTTTT.

Notes on this clonotype: A much larger clone differs by one base, so this may be a read error. This rearrangement joins TRBV5-1 to TRBJ1-5, with 7 nucleotides matching TRBD1. There are 15 residues in the CDR3. Germline assignment: CDR1 SGHRS and CDR2 YFSETQ. Here the CDR3 reads CASHDPDRPYHPQHF. CDR3 coding DNA: TGCGCCAGCCATGATCCGGACAGGCCCTATCATCCCCAGCATTTT.

This clonotype was recorded many times. The gene calls are TRBV5-1 and TRBJ1-4; D might be TRBD1 (5 bases). The CDR3 is 14 residues long. V was trimmed by 3 bases and J by 4 bases, leaving 10 bases between them. The germline CDR1 and CDR2 sequences are SGHRS and YFSETQ. The CDR3 protein is CASSWGDGNEKLFF. CDR3 coding DNA: TGCGCCAGCAGCTGGGGGGACGGTAATGAAAAACTGTTTTTT.